The clone carrying this T cell receptor beta chain occurred once. Its antigen is unknown. The source of the sample is a study of radiation and T cells in renal cell carcinoma. V was shortened by 4 bases and J by 0 bases, with 7 bases between the two germline ends. This CDR3 spans 13 amino acids. From germline, CDR1 is SGHDN and CDR2 FVKESK. Method: immunoSEQ multiplex PCR; TCRdb's copy keeps in-frame clones and lacks some. The data contain 75,000 to 90,000 clones, nearly 90% of them singletons. Time point here: blood 4 weeks post-SBRT, at nephrectomy. Treatment defined: 15 Gy SBRT to primary tumor, nephrectomy 4 weeks later. Study findings and constraints: From baseline, blood top tumor clonotypes peaked at 2 weeks post-radiation.

This receptor was identified in a woman in her seventies with renal cell carcinoma. Sequencing used blood, obtained from a patient whose treatment included radiotherapy and nephrectomy. The chain is built from TRBV14 and TRBJ2-7; possibly TRBD2 for D (6 bases). CDR3 DNA: TGTGCCAGCAGCCGGGAGGTCTCCTACGAGCAGTACTTC. This gives the protein CASSREVSYEQYF.